The entry that follows covers one T cell receptor beta chain sequence. Its target is not known. Antigen-specific CD4+ T cells expanded by the ViraFEST assay with viral peptide pools were then sequenced. An approximately ten-day culture period preceded the isolation of CD4+ T cells. Either the BNT162b2 or mRNA-1273 vaccine was given to participants in two doses. This entry comes from a study of vaccination effects on CD4 cells after COVID-19. With 0 bases clipped from V and 2 bases from J, the junction kept 8 bases outside the gene matches. This CDR3 is 16 amino acids long. Per the germline V gene, CDR1 is SGDLS and CDR2 is YYNGEE. The assay was immunoSEQ multiplex PCR, and TCRdb's table has in-frame clones only and misses some. Among tens of thousands of clones listed, 74% were seen once.

This chain links TRBV9 with TRBJ2-7; TRBD2 matches at 7 bases. The material was CD4+ T cells from PBMCs cultured with HCoV-OC43 spike peptides, obtained after COVID-19 vaccination. Subset here: HCoV-OC43 spike overlapping peptide pool stimulation. The receptor's source is a human donor who received a COVID-19 vaccine. The CDR3 nucleotides read TGTGCCAGCAGCGTAGGTCCTAGCGGAGGGCCCTACGAGCAGTACTTC. This encodes CASSVGPSGGPYEQYF.